This T cell receptor beta chain was identified in a study of identifying expanded T cells in peripheral blood. Produced via immunoSEQ multiplex PCR; TCRdb's table is partial and in-frame only. The sample lists tens of thousands of clones; around 89% were seen once. The CDR3 sequence is 16 residues long. Germline CDR1 MGHRA, CDR2 YSYEKL. Trimming took 3 bases from V and 2 from J; bases not matched to a gene: 7. Material for sequencing was blood. The chain carries TRBV4-1 and TRBJ2-3, with 8 bases fitting TRBD2. The clonotype comes from a person aged 18 to 75 in good health. The CDR3 bases are TGCGCCAGCAGCCAGGTTCGCGGGGGGAACACAGATACGCAGTATTTT. Protein product: CASSQVRGGNTDTQYF.